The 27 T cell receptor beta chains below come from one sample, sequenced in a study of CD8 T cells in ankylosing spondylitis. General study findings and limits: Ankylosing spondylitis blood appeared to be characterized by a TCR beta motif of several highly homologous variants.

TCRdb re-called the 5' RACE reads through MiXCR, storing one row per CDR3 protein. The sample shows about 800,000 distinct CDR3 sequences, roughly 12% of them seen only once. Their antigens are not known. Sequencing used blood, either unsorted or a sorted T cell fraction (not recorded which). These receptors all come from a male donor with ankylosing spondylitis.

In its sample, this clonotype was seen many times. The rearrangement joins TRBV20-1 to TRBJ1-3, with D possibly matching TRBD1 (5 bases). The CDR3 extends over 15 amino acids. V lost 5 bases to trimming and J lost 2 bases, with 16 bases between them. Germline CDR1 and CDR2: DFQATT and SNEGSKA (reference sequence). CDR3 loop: CSAWQPGFTGNTIYF. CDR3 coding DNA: TGCAGTGCTTGGCAGCCAGGGTTTACTGGAAACACCATATATTTT.

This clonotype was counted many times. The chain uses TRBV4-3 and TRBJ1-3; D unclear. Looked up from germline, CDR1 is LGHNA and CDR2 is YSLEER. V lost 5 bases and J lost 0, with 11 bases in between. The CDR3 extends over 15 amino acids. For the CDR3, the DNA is TGCGCCAGCAGCTTCGGACCGTTCTCTGGAAACACCATATATTTT. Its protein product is CASSFGPFSGNTIYF.

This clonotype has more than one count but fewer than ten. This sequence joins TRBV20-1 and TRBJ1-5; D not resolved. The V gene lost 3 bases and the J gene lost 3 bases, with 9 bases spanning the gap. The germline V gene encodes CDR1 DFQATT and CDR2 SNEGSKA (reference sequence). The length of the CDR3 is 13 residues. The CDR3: CSARSQDNQPQHF. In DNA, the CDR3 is TGCAGTGCTAGGAGCCAGGACAATCAGCCCCAGCATTTT.

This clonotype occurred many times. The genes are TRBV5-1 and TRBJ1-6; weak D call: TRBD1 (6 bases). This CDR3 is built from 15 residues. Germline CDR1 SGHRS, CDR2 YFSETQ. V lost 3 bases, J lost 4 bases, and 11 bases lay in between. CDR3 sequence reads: CASSSDSSYNSPLHF. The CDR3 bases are TGCGCCAGCAGCTCGGACAGTAGTTATAATTCACCCCTCCACTTT.

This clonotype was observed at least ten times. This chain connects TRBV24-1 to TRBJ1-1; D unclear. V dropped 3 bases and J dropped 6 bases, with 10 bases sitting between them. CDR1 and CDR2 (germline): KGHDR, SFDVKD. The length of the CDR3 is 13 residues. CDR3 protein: CATSDPPRSEAFF. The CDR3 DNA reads TGTGCCACCAGTGATCCCCCTCGGTCTGAAGCTTTCTTT.

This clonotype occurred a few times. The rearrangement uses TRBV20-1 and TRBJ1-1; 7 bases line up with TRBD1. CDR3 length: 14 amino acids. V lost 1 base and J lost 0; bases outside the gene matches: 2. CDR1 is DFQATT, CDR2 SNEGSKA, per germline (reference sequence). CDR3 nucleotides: TGCAGTGCTAGAGGAGGGGGCCTGAACACTGAAGCTTTCTTT. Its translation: CSARGGGLNTEAFF.

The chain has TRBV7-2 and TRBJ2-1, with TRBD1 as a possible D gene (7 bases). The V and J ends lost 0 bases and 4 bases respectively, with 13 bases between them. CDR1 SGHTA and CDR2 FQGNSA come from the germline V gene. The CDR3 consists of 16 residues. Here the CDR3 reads CASSLAAQGGYNEQFF. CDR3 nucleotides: TGTGCCAGCAGCTTAGCAGCGCAGGGGGGATACAATGAGCAGTTCTTC.

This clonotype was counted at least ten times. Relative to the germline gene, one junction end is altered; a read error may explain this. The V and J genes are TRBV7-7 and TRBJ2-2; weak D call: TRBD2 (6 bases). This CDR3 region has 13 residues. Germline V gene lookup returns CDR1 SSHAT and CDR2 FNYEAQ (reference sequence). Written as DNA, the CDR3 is TGTGCTAGCAGCCCGACGGGAGCCGGGGAGCTGTTTTTT. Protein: CASSPTGAGELFF.

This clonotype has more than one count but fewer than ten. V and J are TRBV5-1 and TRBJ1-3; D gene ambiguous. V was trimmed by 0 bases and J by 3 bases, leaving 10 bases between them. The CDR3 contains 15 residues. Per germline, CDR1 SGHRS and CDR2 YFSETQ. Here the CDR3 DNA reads TGCGCCAGCAGCTTGGAGGCCCGGGTTGGAAACACCATATATTTT. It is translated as CASSLEARVGNTIYF.

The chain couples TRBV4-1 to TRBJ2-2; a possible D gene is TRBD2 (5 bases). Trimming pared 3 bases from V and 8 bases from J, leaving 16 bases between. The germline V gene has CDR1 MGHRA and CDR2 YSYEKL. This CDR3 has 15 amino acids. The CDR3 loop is CASSHDRLASGELFF. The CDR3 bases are TGCGCCAGCAGCCATGATCGGCTAGCCAGTGGGGAGCTGTTTTTT.

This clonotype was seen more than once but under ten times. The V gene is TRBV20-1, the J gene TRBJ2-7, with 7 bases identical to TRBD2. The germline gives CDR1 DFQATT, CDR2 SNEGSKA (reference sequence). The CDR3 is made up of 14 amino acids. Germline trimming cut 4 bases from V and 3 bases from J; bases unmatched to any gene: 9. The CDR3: CSATPGLPFYEQYF. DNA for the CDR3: TGCAGTGCTACCCCGGGACTACCTTTCTACGAGCAGTACTTC.

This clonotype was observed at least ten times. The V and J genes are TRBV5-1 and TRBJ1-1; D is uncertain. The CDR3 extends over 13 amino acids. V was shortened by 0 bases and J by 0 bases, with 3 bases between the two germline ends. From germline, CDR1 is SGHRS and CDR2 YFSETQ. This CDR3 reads CASSLEVNTEAFF. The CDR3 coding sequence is TGCGCCAGCAGCTTGGAGGTGAACACTGAAGCTTTCTTT.

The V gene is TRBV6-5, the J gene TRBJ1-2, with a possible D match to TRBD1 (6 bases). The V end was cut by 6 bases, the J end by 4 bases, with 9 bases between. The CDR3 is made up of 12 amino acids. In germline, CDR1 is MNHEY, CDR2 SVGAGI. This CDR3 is CASRTGPYGYTF. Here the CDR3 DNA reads TGTGCCAGCAGAACAGGGCCCTATGGCTACACCTTC.

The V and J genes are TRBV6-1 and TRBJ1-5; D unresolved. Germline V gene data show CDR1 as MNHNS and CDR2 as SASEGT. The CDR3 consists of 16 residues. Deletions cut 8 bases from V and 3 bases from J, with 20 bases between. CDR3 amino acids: CASSSTGIMTNQPQHF. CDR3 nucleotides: TGTGCCAGCTCCTCGACTGGAATAATGACCAATCAGCCCCAGCATTTT.

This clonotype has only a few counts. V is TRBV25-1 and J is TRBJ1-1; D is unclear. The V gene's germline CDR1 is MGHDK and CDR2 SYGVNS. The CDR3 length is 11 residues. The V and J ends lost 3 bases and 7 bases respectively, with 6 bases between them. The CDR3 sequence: CASSENGEAFF. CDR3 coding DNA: TGTGCCAGCAGTGAGAACGGTGAAGCTTTCTTT.

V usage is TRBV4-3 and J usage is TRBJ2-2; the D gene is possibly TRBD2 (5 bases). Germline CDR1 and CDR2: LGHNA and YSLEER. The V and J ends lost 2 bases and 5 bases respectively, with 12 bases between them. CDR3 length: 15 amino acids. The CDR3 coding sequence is TGCGCCAGCAGCCAATTGGGCCGAGGGACCGGGGAGCTGTTTTTT. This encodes CASSQLGRGTGELFF.

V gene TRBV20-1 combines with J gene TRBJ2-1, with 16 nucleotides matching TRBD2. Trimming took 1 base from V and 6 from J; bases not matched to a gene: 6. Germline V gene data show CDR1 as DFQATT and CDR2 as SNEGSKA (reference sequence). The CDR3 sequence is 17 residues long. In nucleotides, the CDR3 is TGCAGTGCTAGAGTGGGGACTAGCGGGAGGGCCGGCAATGAGCAGTTCTTC. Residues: CSARVGTSGRAGNEQFF.

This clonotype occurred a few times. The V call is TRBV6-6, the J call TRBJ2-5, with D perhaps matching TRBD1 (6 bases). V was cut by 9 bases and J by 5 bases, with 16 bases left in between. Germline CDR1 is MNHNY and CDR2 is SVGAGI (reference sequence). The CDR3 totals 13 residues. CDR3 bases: TGTGCCAGTCAGGGACACGCCGGGGAGACCCAGTACTTC. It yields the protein CASQGHAGETQYF.

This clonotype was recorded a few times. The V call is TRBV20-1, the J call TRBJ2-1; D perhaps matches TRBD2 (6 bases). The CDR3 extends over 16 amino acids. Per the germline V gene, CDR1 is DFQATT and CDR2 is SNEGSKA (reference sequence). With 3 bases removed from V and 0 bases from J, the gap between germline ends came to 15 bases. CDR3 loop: CSASPWGGISYNEQFF. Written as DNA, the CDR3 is TGCAGTGCTAGCCCCTGGGGAGGAATCTCCTACAATGAGCAGTTCTTC.

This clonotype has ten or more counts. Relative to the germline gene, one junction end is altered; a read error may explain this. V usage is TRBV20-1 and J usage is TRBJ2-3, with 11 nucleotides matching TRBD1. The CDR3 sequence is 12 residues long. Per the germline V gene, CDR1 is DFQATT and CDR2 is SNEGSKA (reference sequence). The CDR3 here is CSASMGQGVLHF. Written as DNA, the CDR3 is TGCAGTGCTAGTATGGGACAGGGGGTTCTGCATTTT.

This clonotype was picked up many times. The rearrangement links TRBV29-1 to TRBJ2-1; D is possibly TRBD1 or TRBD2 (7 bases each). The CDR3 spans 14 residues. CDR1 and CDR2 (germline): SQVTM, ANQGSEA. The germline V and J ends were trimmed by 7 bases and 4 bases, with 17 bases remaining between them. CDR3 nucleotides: TGCAGCGCCAGGAACAGGGGAGGGTACAATGAGCAGTTCTTC. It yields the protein CSARNRGGYNEQFF.

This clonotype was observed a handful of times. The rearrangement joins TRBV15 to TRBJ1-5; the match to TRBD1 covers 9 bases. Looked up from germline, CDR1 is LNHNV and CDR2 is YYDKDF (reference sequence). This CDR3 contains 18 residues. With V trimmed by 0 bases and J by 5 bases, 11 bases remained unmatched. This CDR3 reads CATSREEDRGDRYQPQHF. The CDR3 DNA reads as TGTGCCACCAGCAGAGAGGAAGACAGGGGGGACAGGTATCAGCCCCAGCATTTT.

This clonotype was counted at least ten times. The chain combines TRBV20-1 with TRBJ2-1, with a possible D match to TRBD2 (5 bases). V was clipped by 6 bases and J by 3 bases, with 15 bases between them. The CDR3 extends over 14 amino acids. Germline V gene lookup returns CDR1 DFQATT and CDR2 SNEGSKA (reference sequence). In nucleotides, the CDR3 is TGCAGTGCCGTCAGTGTAGCGAACTACAATGAGCAGTTCTTC. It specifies CSAVSVANYNEQFF.

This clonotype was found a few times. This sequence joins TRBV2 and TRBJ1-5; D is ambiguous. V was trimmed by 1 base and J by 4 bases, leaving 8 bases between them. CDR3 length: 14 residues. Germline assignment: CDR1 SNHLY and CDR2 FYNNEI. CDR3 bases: TGTGCCAGCAGTGAAGAATGGCTAAATCAGCCCCAGCATTTT. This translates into CASSEEWLNQPQHF.

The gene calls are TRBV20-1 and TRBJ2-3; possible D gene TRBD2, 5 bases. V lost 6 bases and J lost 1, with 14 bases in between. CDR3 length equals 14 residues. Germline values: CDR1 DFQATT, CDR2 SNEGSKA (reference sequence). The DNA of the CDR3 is TGCAGTGCCAGAAGGACTTACCGCACAGATACGCAGTATTTT. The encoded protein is CSARRTYRTDTQYF.

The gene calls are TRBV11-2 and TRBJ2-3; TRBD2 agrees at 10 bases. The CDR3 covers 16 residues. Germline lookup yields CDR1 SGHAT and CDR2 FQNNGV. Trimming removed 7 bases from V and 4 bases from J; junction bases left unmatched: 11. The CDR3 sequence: CASTTQLAGVADTQYF. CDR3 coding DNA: TGTGCCAGCACCACCCAGCTAGCGGGAGTGGCAGATACGCAGTATTTT.

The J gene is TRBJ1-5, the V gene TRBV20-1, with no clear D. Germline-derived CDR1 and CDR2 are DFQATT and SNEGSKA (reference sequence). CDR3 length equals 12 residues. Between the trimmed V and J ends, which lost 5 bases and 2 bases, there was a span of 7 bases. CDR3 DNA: TGCAGTGCTCTAAAGGGCAATCAGCCCCAGCATTTT. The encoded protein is CSALKGNQPQHF.